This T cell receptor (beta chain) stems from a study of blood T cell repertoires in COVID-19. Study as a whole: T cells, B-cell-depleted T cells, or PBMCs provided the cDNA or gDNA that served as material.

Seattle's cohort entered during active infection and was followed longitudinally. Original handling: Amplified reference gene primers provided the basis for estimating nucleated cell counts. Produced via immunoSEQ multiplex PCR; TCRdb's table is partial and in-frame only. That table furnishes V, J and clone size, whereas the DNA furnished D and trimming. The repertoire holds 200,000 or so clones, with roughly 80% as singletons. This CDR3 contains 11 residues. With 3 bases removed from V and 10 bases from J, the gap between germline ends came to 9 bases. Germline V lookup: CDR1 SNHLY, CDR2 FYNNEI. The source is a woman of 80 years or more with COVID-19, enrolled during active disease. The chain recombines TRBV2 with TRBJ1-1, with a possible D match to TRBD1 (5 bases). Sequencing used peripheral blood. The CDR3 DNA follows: TGTGCCAGCAGTGAGCTGGGGCGAGCTTTCTTT. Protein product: CASSELGRAFF.